Listed here is a single T cell receptor (beta chain). This specimen belongs to a study of control samples from healthy donors and cancer patients. The CDR3 extends over 14 amino acids. V lost 2 bases to trimming and J lost 3 bases; unmatched junction nucleotides: 1. The germline V gene encodes CDR1 SGHRS and CDR2 YFSETQ. The method was immunoSEQ multiplex PCR; TCRdb's version includes in-frame clones alone and lacks a portion of them. The table records about 230,000 clones, roughly 80% of them present only once. The sequenced material came from PBMCs. The TCR sequence derives from a woman aged 55-69 years with lung cancer. The chain couples TRBV5-1 to TRBJ2-1; 8 nucleotides match TRBD2. The CDR3 bases are TGCGCCAGCAGCTTTAGCGGGGACTACAATGAGCAGTTCTTC. The encoded protein is CASSFSGDYNEQFF.